This record concerns one TCR beta chain sequence. The table lists this clone with a few counts. Its binding antigen is unknown. Nothing much larger sits one base from this clone, and base qualities are not available. This record belongs to a study of beta chain features in type 1 diabetes (dated by TCRdb to about 2018). The study in broad terms: Patients and healthy donors did not differ in mean age, gender distribution, total cell number or subset yield. Regulatory and stem cell-like memory subsets were obtained from only 8 patients and about eight healthy donors, while naive and central memory subsets were obtained from all 30 or so donors. A total of some 100,000,000 sorted cells were examined across all samples, and the number of cells per subset was strongly correlated with RNA yield. The study compared TCRB repertoires of sorted circulating CD4+ T cell subsets between recently diagnosed type 1 diabetes patients and matched healthy donors.

From each donor, a single peripheral blood sample of approximately 110 mL on average was drawn into heparinised tubes. A BD FACSAria II and a panel including CD45RO, CCR7, CD25, CD127, CD95 and CD27 were used to sort naive, central memory, regulatory and stem cell-like memory CD4+ T cells. All sorted populations exceeded 95% purity. PBMCs were separated immediately by Lymphoprep density gradient centrifugation and were stained directly, without being cultured. So that batch effects would be minimized, each experiment stained and sorted samples in pairs, pairing one healthy donor with one patient. Spanning cysteine to phenylalanine, the CDR3 consists of 17 amino acids. The retained sequence is limited to the CDR3, 51 bases, with the frame set at the first base. The High Capacity cDNA Reverse Transcription Kit was used to reverse transcribe all of the isolated RNA, meaning that expressed TCRB transcripts were what got sequenced. Deep immunoSEQ sequencing was applied to naive, central memory and regulatory T cell samples, giving an average of about 3.4 million total reads per sample. After sorted cells were lysed in RLT buffer, RNA was extracted with DNase-treated RNeasy Micro or Mini kits, with the choice depending on cell number. To prevent cross-contamination, each cell subset was processed individually, whereas patient and healthy donor samples were processed jointly. Using the immunoSEQ multiplex PCR, TCRB sequences were amplified from cDNA into 87-bp fragments spanning the CDR3 region. Amplicons were sequenced on the Illumina HiSeq platform. The authors processed their data as follows. Synthetic template baselines were used to correct PCR bias computationally, reads within Hamming distance 2 were collapsed, and singletons that could not be merged were discarded. Reads were aligned against IMGT so that V, D and J genes, CDR3 length and insertions or deletions at six rearrangement sites could be assigned. Within each subset, clonotype counts were normalized to sorted cell number, and only after that were true diversity and Gini coefficients computed with the tcR R package. The overlap coefficient, calculated on TCRB nucleotide sequences, was used to measure repertoire sharing. Out-of-frame TCRB sequences from naive cells were analyzed to stand in for the pre-selection repertoire. As stored in TCRdb, this immuneACCESS dataset retains in-frame rearrangements with V and J assigned. A fraction of the clones does not appear; measured against another copy, unresolved V genes explain less than half of the discrepancy, and the remainder lacks a known reason. V and J calls and clone size are as listed in that table; D and trimming were resolved from the DNA. This sample has under 250,000 clones in its table, and 13% to 15% of those were observed once. Around 0.026% of the sample belongs to the ten largest clones.

Study-wide conclusions, independent of this receptor: Because small numbers of individuals were included in the HLA sub-analyses, any influence of HLA type on TCRB rearrangement was left unresolved. At VDJ recombination sites, type 1 diabetes patients had fewer insertions and more deleted nucleotides, which implies abnormalities in thymic rearrangement. PCR might favor shorter templates, but patient and control samples were amplified and corrected together, so any skew would affect both groups equally. Sequencing cDNA rather than genomic DNA could over-represent highly expressing activated cells, although activation and CD3 levels did not differ between groups. Naive, central memory and regulatory TCRB repertoires appeared to be more similar among patients than among healthy donors. A moderate but significant shortening of TCRB CDR3 length was observed in type 1 diabetes patients in all four CD4+ subsets.

This receptor chain uses TRBV21-1 and TRBJ2-7; TRBD2 is the table's D call and was not checked against the DNA. TRBV21-1 counts as a pseudogene. Sequencing was done on a sample of naive CD4+ T cells from blood. The cell subset or site label, read with the paper, signifies: true naive CD4+ T cells. The source is a woman aged 40 to 50 in good health. The CDR3 here reads CASSKERRLADNYEQYF. The DNA reads as follows: TGTGCCAGCAGCAAAGAGAGGAGACTAGCCGATAACTACGAGCAGTACTTC.